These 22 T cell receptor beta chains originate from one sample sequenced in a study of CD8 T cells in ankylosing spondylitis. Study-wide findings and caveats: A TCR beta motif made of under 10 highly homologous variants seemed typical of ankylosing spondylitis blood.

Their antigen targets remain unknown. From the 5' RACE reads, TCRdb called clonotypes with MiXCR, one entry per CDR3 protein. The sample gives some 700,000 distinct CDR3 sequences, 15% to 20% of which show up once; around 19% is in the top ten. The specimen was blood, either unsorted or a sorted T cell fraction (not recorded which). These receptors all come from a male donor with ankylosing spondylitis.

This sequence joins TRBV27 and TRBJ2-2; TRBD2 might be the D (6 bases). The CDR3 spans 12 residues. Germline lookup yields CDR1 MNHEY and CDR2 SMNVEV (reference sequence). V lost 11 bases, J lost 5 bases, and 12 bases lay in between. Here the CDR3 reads CASEAGTGELFF. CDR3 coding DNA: TGTGCCTCCGAGGCGGGAACCGGGGAGCTGTTTTTT.

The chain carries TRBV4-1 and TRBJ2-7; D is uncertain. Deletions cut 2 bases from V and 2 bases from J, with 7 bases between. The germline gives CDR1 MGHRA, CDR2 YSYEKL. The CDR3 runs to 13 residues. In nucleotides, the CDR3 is TGCGCCAGCAGCCAAACGTTCGCCTACGAGCAGTACTTC. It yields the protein CASSQTFAYEQYF.

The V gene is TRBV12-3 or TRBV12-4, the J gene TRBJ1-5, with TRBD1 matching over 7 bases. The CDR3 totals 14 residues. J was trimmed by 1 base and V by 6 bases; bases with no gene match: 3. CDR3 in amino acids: CASRQTGSNQPQHF. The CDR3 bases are TGTGCCAGCAGGCAGACAGGGAGCAATCAGCCCCAGCATTTT.

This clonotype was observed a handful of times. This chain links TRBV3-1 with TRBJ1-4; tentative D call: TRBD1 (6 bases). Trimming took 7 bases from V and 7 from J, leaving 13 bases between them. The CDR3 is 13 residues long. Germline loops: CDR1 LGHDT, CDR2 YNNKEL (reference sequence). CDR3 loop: CASTTGLTEKLFF. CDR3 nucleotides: TGTGCCAGCACTACAGGGTTGACTGAAAAACTGTTTTTT.

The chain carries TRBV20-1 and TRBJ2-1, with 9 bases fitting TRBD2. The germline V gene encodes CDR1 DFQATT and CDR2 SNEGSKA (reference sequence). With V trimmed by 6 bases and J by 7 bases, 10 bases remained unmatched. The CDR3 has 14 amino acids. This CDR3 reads CSAPWAGGRNEQFF. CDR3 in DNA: TGCAGTGCGCCGTGGGCGGGAGGGCGGAATGAGCAGTTCTTC.

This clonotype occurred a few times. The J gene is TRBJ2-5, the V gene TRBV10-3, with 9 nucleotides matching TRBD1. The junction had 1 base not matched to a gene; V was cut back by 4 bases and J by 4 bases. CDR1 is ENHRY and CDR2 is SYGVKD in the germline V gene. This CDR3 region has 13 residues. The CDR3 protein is CAISGGQGETQYF. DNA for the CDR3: TGTGCCATCAGTGGGGGACAGGGAGAGACCCAGTACTTC.

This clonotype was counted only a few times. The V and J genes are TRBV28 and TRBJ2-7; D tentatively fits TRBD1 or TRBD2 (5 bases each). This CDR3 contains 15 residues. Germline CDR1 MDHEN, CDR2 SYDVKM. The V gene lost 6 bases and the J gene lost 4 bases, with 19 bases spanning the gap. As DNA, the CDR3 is TGTGCCAGCAGAAACCACCCACCGGGACCATACGAGCAGTACTTC. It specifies CASRNHPPGPYEQYF.

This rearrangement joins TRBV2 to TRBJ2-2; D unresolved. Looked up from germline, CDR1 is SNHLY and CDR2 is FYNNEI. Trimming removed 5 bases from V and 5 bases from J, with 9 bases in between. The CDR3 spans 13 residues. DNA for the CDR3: TGTGCCAGCAGTCACGACGGGACCGGGGAGCTGTTTTTT. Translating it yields CASSHDGTGELFF.

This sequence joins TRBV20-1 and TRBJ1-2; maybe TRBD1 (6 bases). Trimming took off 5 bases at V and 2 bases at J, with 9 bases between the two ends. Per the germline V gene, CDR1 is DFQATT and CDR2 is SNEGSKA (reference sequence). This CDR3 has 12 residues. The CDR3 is CSASGTNYGYTF. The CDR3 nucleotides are TGCAGTGCTTCCGGGACAAACTATGGCTACACCTTC.

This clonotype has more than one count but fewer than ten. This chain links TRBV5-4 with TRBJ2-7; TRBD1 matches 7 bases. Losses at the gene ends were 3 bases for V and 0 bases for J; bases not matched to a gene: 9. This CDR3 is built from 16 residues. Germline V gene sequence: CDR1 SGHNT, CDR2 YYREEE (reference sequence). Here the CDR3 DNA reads TGTGCCAGCAGCTCGCCTTATGAGGGGGCCTCCTACGAGCAGTACTTC. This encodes CASSSPYEGASYEQYF.

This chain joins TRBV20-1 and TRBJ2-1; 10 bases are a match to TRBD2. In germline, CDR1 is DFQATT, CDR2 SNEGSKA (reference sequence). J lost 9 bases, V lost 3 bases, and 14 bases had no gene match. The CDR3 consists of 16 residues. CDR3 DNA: TGCAGTGCTAGTACTCTCCGACTAGCGGGCCCTACTGAGCAGTTCTTC. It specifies CSASTLRLAGPTEQFF.

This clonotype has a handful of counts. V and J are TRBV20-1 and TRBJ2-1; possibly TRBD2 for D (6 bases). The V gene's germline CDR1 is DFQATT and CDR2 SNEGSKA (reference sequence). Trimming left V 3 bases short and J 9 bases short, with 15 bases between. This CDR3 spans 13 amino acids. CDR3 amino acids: CSARIRESGEQFF. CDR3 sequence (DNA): TGCAGTGCTAGGATCCGGGAGTCGGGTGAGCAGTTCTTC.

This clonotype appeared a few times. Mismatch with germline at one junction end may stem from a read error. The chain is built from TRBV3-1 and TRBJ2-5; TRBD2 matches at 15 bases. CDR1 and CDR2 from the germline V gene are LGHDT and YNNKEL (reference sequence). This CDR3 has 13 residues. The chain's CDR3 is CASSQGLGLAGGF. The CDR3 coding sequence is TGTGCCAGCAGCCAAGGCCTGGGACTAGCGGGGGGCTTC.

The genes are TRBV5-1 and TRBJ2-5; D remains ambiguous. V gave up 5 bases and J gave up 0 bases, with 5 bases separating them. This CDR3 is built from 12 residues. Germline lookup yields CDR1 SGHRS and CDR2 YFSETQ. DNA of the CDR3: TGCGCCAGCAGTACCAACCAAGAGACCCAGTACTTC. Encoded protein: CASSTNQETQYF.

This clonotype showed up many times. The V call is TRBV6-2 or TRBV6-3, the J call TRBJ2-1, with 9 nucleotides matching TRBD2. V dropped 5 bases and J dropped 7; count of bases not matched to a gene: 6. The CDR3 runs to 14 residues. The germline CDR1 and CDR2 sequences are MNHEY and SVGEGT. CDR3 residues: CASSLGLASNEQFF. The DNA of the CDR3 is TGTGCCAGCAGTCTCGGACTAGCGTCGAATGAGCAGTTCTTC.

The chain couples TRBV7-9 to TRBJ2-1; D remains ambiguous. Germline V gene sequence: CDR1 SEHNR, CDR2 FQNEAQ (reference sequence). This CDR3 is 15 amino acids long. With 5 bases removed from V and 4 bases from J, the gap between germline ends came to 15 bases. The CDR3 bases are TGTGCCAGCAGCCTCCGACCGGACGGATACAATGAGCAGTTCTTC. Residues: CASSLRPDGYNEQFF. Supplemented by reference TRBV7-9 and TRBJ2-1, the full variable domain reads DTGVSQNPRHKITKRGQNVTFRCDPISEHNRLYWYRQTLGQGPEFLTYFQNEAQLEKSRLLSDRFSAERPKGSFSTLEIQRTEQGDSAMYLCASSLRPDGYNEQFFGPGTRLTVL.

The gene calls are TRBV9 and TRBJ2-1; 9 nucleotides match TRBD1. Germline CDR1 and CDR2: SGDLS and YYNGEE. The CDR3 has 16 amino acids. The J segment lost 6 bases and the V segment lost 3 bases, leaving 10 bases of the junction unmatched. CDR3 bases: TGTGCCAGCAGCGCACTGGGGGACAGGGTAATCAATGAGCAGTTCTTC. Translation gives CASSALGDRVINEQFF.

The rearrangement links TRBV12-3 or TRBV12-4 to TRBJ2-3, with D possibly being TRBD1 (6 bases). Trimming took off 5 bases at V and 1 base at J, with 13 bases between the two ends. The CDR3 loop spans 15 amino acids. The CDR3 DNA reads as TGTGCCAGCAGTCCACCGGACAGACGCACAGATACGCAGTATTTT. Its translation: CASSPPDRRTDTQYF.

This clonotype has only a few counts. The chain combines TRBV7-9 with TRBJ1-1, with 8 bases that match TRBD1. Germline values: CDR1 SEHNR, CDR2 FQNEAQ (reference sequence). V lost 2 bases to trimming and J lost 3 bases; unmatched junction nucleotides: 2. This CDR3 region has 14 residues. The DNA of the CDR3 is TGTGCCAGCAGCTTAACAGGGGGGCACACTGAAGCTTTCTTT. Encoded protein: CASSLTGGHTEAFF. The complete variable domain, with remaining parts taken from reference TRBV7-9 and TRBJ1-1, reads DTGVSQNPRHKITKRGQNVTFRCDPISEHNRLYWYRQTLGQGPEFLTYFQNEAQLEKSRLLSDRFSAERPKGSFSTLEIQRTEQGDSAMYLCASSLTGGHTEAFFGQGTRLTVV.

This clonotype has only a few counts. The CDR3 nucleotides read TGTGCCAGCAGTAGAGAGCGGGGATCCTACGAGCAGTACTTC. This sequence encodes CASSRERGSYEQYF. V and J are TRBV6-1 and TRBJ2-7; 7 nucleotides align to TRBD2. Germline V lookup: CDR1 MNHNS, CDR2 SASEGT. J was trimmed by 1 base and V by 5 bases; bases with no gene match: 5. The CDR3 consists of 14 residues.

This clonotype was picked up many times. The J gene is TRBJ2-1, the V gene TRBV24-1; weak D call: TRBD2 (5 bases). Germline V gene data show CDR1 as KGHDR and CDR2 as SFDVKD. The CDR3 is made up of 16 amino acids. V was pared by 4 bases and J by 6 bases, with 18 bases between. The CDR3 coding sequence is TGTGCCACCAGTGACACCGCTAGCTTAAGCCCCAATGAGCAGTTCTTC. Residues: CATSDTASLSPNEQFF.

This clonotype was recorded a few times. CDR3 region: CASSEGGVGNRELFF. DNA of the CDR3: TGTGCCAGCAGTGAAGGAGGGGTCGGGAACCGGGAGCTGTTTTTT. The chain joins TRBV25-1 to TRBJ2-2, with TRBD2 as a possible D gene (6 bases). Trimming removed 2 bases at V and 9 bases at J, with 16 bases between. CDR3 size: 15 residues. Germline V lookup: CDR1 MGHDK, CDR2 SYGVNS. Combining the CDR3 with reference TRBV25-1 and TRBJ2-2 gives the whole variable domain EADIYQTPRYLVIGTGKKITLECSQTMGHDKMYWYQQDPGMELHLIHYSYGVNSTEKGDLSSESTVSRIRTEHFPLTLESARPSHTSQYLCASSEGGVGNRELFFGEGSRLTVL.